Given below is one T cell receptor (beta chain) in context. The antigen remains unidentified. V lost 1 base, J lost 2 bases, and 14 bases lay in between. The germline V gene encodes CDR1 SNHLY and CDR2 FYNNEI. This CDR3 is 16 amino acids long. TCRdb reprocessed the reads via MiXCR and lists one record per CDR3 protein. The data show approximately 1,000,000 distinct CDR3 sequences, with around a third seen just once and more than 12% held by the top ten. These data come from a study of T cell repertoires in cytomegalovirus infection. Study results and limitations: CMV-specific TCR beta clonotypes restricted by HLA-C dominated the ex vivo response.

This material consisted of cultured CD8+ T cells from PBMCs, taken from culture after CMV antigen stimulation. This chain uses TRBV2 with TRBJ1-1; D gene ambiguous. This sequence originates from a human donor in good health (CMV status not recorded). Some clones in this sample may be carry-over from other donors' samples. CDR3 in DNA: TGTGCCAGCAGTGAAGAGGCCCCTTCCTTAAACACTGAAGCTTTCTTT. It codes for CASSEEAPSLNTEAFF. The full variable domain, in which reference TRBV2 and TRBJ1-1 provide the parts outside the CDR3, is EPEVTQTPSHQVTQMGQEVILRCVPISNHLYFYWYRQILGQKVEFLVSFYNNEISEKSEIFDDQFSVERPDGSNFTLKIRSTKLEDSAMYFCASSEEAPSLNTEAFFGQGTRLTVV.